This T cell receptor (beta chain) was sequenced during a study of cytomegalovirus exposure and HLA in healthy donors. Findings and caveats of the study: High sensitivity and specificity were reportedly achieved when the classifier diagnosed cytomegalovirus status.

Remarks on this clone: The antigen is undetermined.

Method: immunoSEQ multiplex PCR; TCRdb's copy keeps in-frame clones and lacks some. The sample includes approximately 70,000 clones, about 93% of them seen just once. Sequenced material: PBMCs. The source is a woman aged 18 to 35 in good health and CMV-seronegative.

For the CDR3, the DNA is TGTGCCAGCAGCTCTGAGTACGAGCAGTACTTC. Amino acids: CASSSEYEQYF. The J gene is TRBJ2-7, the V gene TRBV6-6; D is uncertain. The CDR3 totals 11 residues. Trimming left V 6 bases short and J 4 bases short, with 7 bases between. The V gene's germline CDR1 is MNHNY and CDR2 SVGAGI (reference sequence).